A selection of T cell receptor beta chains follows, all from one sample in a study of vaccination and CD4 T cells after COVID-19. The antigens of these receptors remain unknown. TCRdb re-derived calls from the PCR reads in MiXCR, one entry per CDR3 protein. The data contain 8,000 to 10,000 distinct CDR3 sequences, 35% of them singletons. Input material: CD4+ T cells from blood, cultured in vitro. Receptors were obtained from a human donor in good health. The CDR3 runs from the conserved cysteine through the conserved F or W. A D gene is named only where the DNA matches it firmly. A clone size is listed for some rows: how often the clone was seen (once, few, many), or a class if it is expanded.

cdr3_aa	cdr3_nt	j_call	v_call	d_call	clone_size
CASSYLAGVPDTQYF	TGTGCCAGCAGCTATCTCGCGGGAGTACCAGATACGCAGTATTTT	TRBJ2-3	TRBV11-2	TRBD2	few
CASSRPEEGYNEQFF	TGTGCCAGCAGCCGCCCGGAGGAGGGATACAATGAGCAGTTCTTC	TRBJ2-1	TRBV7-2	NA	NA
CASSIGPSDYTF	TGTGCCAGTAGTATTGGCCCGAGTGACTACACCTTC	TRBJ1-2	TRBV19	NA	NA
CASSLGLSSYNEQFF	TGTGCCAGCAGCTTAGGACTAAGCTCCTACAATGAGCAGTTCTTC	TRBJ2-1	TRBV7-3	NA	few
CSARDRRTRGDLDYNEQFF	TGCAGTGCTAGAGATCGCAGGACTAGGGGTGACCTGGACTACAATGAGCAGTTCTTC	TRBJ2-1	TRBV20-1	TRBD2	NA
CASSLRREEGNTIYF	TGTGCCAGCAGCTTAAGAAGGGAGGAAGGAAACACCATATATTTT	TRBJ1-3	TRBV7-8	NA	NA
CASSSRRVKNTEAFF	TGTGCCAGCAGTTCGAGACGGGTTAAGAACACTGAAGCTTTCTTT	TRBJ1-1	TRBV27	NA	few
CASSLRVDLYETQYF	TGCGCCAGCAGCCTCCGAGTGGATCTTTACGAGACCCAGTACTTC	TRBJ2-5	TRBV4-3	NA	NA
CASSVEPGSGTEAFF	TGTGCCAGCAGCGTAGAGCCGGGGAGCGGCACTGAAGCTTTCTTT	TRBJ1-1	TRBV9	NA	few
CASRPSGGANTEAFF	TGTGCCAGCAGACCTTCTGGGGGGGCGAACACTGAAGCTTTCTTT	TRBJ1-1	TRBV27	NA	NA
CAISSPKGGNTEAFF	TGTGCCATCAGTTCGCCCAAGGGCGGAAACACTGAAGCTTTCTTT	TRBJ1-1	TRBV10-3	NA	few
CASSQADRDNQPQHF	TGCGCCAGCAGCCAGGCTGACAGGGACAATCAGCCCCAGCATTTT	TRBJ1-5	TRBV4-1	TRBD1	NA
CASSLNPGTETQYF	TGTGCCAGCAGCTTAAATCCAGGGACGGAGACCCAGTACTTC	TRBJ2-5	TRBV7-3	NA	few
CSARGLAGDYEQFF	TGCAGTGCTAGAGGGCTAGCGGGAGACTATGAGCAGTTCTTC	TRBJ2-1	TRBV20-1	TRBD2	NA
CASSASYRGPPLTEQYF	TGTGCCAGCAGCGCAAGTTACAGGGGGCCCCCATTAACCGAGCAGTACTTC	TRBJ2-7	TRBV9	TRBD1	NA
CASSLVGFSGQSDEQFF	TGTGCCAGCAGCTTAGTGGGGTTTAGCGGGCAGTCCGATGAGCAGTTCTTC	TRBJ2-1	TRBV11-3	TRBD2	NA
CASSPGNRQGKSSYEQYF	TGTGCCAGTAGTCCTGGGAACCGACAGGGGAAAAGCTCCTACGAGCAGTACTTC	TRBJ2-7	TRBV19	TRBD1	NA
CSVDGVRDTQYF	TGCAGCGTTGACGGGGTTAGAGATACGCAGTATTTT	TRBJ2-3	TRBV29-1	NA	NA
CGGQTGNTIYF	TGCGGGGGACAGACTGGAAACACCATATATTTT	TRBJ1-3	TRBV20-1	TRBD1	few
CAIAKDRLTQYF	TGTGCCATCGCTAAGGACAGACTAACCCAGTACTTC	TRBJ2-5	TRBV28	NA	NA
CASSFSRDRGFLYEQYF	TGTGCCAGCAGTTTCAGCCGGGACAGGGGTTTTCTATACGAGCAGTACTTC	TRBJ2-7	TRBV6-5	TRBD1	NA
CSASRASGVRYEQFF	TGCAGTGCTAGTAGAGCTAGCGGGGTGCGTTATGAGCAGTTCTTC	TRBJ2-1	TRBV20-1	TRBD2	NA
CASSKVGQMSSYEQYF	TGTGCCAGCAGCAAAGTAGGCCAGATGAGCTCCTACGAGCAGTACTTC	TRBJ2-7	TRBV21-1	NA	NA
CARREREGVGTQYF	TGTGCCAGGCGCGAGCGGGAGGGTGTAGGGACCCAGTACTTC	TRBJ2-5	TRBV2	TRBD2	few
CASSYRTSGSDNEQFF	TGTGCCAGCAGCTACCGGACTAGCGGGAGCGACAATGAGCAGTTCTTC	TRBJ2-1	TRBV7-9	TRBD2	NA
CASRYRRENNEQFF	TGTGCCAGCAGGTACCGGCGGGAGAACAATGAGCAGTTCTTC	TRBJ2-1	TRBV27	TRBD2	few
CASSPNGVVAYNEQFF	TGTGCCAGCAGCCCGAACGGGGTGGTCGCCTACAATGAGCAGTTCTTC	TRBJ2-1	TRBV11-3	NA	NA
CASSLGRGEYNSPLHF	TGTGCCAGCAGTCTAGGGAGAGGAGAGTATAATTCACCCCTCCACTTT	TRBJ1-6	TRBV12-3/TRBV12-4	NA	NA
CACHTGTGNQGGYTF	TGTGCCTGCCACACCGGGACAGGGAATCAGGGTGGCTACACCTTC	TRBJ1-2	TRBV19	TRBD1	NA
CASSYGVEAFF	TGTGCCAGCAGTTACGGGGTAGAAGCTTTCTTT	TRBJ1-1	TRBV6-2/TRBV6-3	NA	few
CASRAPRHTSGYTF	TGTGCCAGCAGGGCCCCCCGCCACACCTCTGGCTACACCTTC	TRBJ1-2	TRBV11-2	NA	NA
CASSTGSSGANVLTF	TGTGCCAGCAGTACAGGATCCTCTGGGGCCAACGTCCTGACTTTC	TRBJ2-6	TRBV28	NA	medium-sized
CASSYSRGASEQFF	TGTGCCAGCAGTTACTCGCGGGGGGCGAGTGAGCAGTTCTTC	TRBJ2-1	TRBV6-5	TRBD2	NA
CSAREVYSGNTIYF	TGCAGTGCTAGAGAGGTCTACTCTGGAAACACCATATATTTT	TRBJ1-3	TRBV20-1	NA	NA
CAISVRGGAGNNEQFF	TGTGCCATCAGTGTGCGGGGGGGAGCGGGTAACAATGAGCAGTTCTTC	TRBJ2-1	TRBV10-3	TRBD2	NA